The clone carrying this T cell receptor beta chain showed up just a few times. One end of the junction fails to match germline, which may point to a read error. CDR1 and CDR2 from the germline V gene are LGHNA and YNFKEQ. CDR3 size: 16 residues. The sample is drawn from a study of cytomegalovirus exposure and HLA in healthy donors. The primer mix had 60 Vbeta and 13 Jbeta primers. The protocol was immunoSEQ multiplex PCR, while the TCRdb copy is restricted to in-frame clones and leaves out a portion. Of around 120,000 clones in the sample, nearly 80% were seen once. This receptor was taken from a woman between 40 and 55 years old in good health and CMV-seronegative. Sequenced sample: PBMCs. This sequence joins TRBV4-2 and TRBJ2-6; a weak D match, TRBD1 (5 bases). CDR3 nucleotides: TGTGCCAGCAGCCAGGACGCGGTCTCTGGGGCCAACGGCCTGACTTTC. It yields the protein CASSQDAVSGANGLTF.